What follows are 19 T cell receptor beta chains derived from one specimen sequenced in a study of vaccination effects on CD4 cells after COVID-19. After expansion with viral peptide pools in the ViraFEST assay, antigen-specific CD4+ T cells were sequenced. Subsequent to approximately 9 days of culture, CD4+ T cells were isolated. People in the vaccine group had not been infected with SARS-CoV-2 before, and their nucleocapsid antibodies were negative. Sequencing used immunoSEQ multiplex PCR; TCRdb keeps in-frame clones, though not all of them. The table includes roughly 41,000 clones, roughly 62% detected once. These receptors have no known antigen. The specimen comprised CD4+ T cells from PBMCs cultured with HCoV-OC43 spike peptides, sampled before COVID-19 vaccination. Subset here: HCoV-OC43 spike overlapping peptide pool stimulation. The receptors were gathered from a human donor who received a COVID-19 vaccine.

This clone was counted a few times. The rearrangement joins TRBV5-1 to TRBJ1-3, with D possibly being TRBD1 (5 bases). V lost 0 bases and J lost 4, with 11 bases in between. CDR3 length: 15 amino acids. The germline V gene has CDR1 SGHRS and CDR2 YFSETQ. Here the CDR3 reads CASSLDGAGGNTIYF. The CDR3, as DNA: TGCGCCAGCAGCTTGGATGGGGCGGGCGGAAACACCATATATTTT.

The CDR3 DNA sequence: TGTGCCAGCAGTTTACGCTTCGGATTAAACATTCAGTACTTC. It yields the protein CASSLRFGLNIQYF. The chain uses TRBV27 and TRBJ2-4; D ambiguous. Germline assignment: CDR1 MNHEY and CDR2 SMNVEV (reference sequence). This CDR3 region has 14 residues. V lost 2 bases and J lost 6, with 11 bases in between.

The rearrangement links TRBV21-1 to TRBJ2-1. TRBV21-1 is a pseudogene locus. CDR3 length: 18 residues. In DNA form, the CDR3 reads TGTGCCAGTCCCTTCCCGCCCGAGCTAGCCCAAGGGGACAATGAGCAGTTCTTC. It is translated as CASPFPPELAQGDNEQFF.

This sequence joins TRBV7-9 and TRBJ1-6, with D uncertain. V shed 1 base and J shed 6 bases, with 10 bases lying between them. The CDR3 spans 15 residues. Germline V gene lookup returns CDR1 SEHNR and CDR2 FQNEAQ (reference sequence). The CDR3 sequence is CASSLDWTVNSPLHF. Here the CDR3 DNA reads TGTGCCAGCAGCTTAGACTGGACGGTTAATTCACCCCTCCACTTT. Based on the CDR3 plus reference TRBV7-9 and TRBJ1-6, the full variable domain is DTGVSQNPRHKITKRGQNVTFRCDPISEHNRLYWYRQTLGQGPEFLTYFQNEAQLEKSRLLSDRFSAERPKGSFSTLEIQRTEQGDSAMYLCASSLDWTVNSPLHFGNGTRLTVT.

The chain employs TRBV7-2 and TRBJ2-1; perhaps TRBD1 as D (6 bases). The germline gives CDR1 SGHTA, CDR2 FQGNSA. V lost 5 bases and J 7 bases, leaving 9 bases between the germline ends. CDR3 length equals 12 residues. The CDR3 DNA sequence: TGTGCCAGCAGCCTAGGACAGAATGAGCAGTTCTTC. It translates to CASSLGQNEQFF.

The chain combines TRBV6-4 with TRBJ1-2, with TRBD1 identical over 10 bases. Germline CDR1 reads MRHNA; CDR2 reads SNTAGT. Trimming took 6 bases from V and 5 from J; bases not matched to a gene: 6. The CDR3 covers 14 residues. CDR3 nucleotide sequence: TGTGCCAGCAGCTCCGAGGGACAGGGGTATGGCTACACCTTC. Protein sequence: CASSSEGQGYGYTF.

The chain combines TRBV12-3 or TRBV12-4 with TRBJ1-6; D is unclear. The CDR3 is 11 residues long. The V gene lost 2 bases and the J gene lost 8 bases, with 1 base spanning the gap. The CDR3 sequence is CASSLYSPLHF. For the CDR3, the DNA is TGTGCCAGCAGTTTATATTCACCCCTCCACTTT.

This chain uses TRBV11-2 with TRBJ1-2; D uncertain. Trimming cost V 5 bases and J 2 bases, with 9 bases left between them. The CDR3 has 13 amino acids. CDR1 and CDR2 (germline): SGHAT, FQNNGV. CDR3 DNA: TGTGCCAGCAGCCTCGGAAGAAACTATGGCTACACCTTC. Encoded protein: CASSLGRNYGYTF.

The rearrangement joins TRBV4-1 to TRBJ2-3; TRBD1 is a possible D gene (6 bases). This CDR3 spans 17 amino acids. With 2 bases removed from V and 1 base from J, the gap between germline ends came to 16 bases. In germline, CDR1 is MGHRA, CDR2 YSYEKL. The CDR3 DNA sequence: TGCGCCAGCAGCCAACCCGTAGGAACAGGGCGCACAGATACGCAGTATTTT. It specifies CASSQPVGTGRTDTQYF.

This clone is a singleton in its sample. The chain has TRBV6-5 and TRBJ2-1; TRBD2 is a possible D gene (6 bases). In germline, CDR1 is MNHEY, CDR2 SVGAGI. This CDR3 region has 15 residues. Trimming shortened V by 4 bases and J by 12 bases, and 22 bases separated the two germline ends. The CDR3 coding sequence is TGTGCCAGCAGTTCTTCAGCGGGTTCAGTTGTCAGGCAGTTCTTC. It encodes CASSSSAGSVVRQFF.

The chain couples TRBV5-1 to TRBJ1-6; 12 bases agree with TRBD1. V dropped 2 bases and J dropped 7; count of bases not matched to a gene: 4. CDR3 length equals 16 residues. CDR1 SGHRS and CDR2 YFSETQ come from the germline V gene. The CDR3 nucleotides read TGCGCCAGCAGCTTAGGGACAGGGGGCGGGAATTCACCCCTCCACTTT. This encodes CASSLGTGGGNSPLHF. Full variable domain (outside the CDR3, taken from reference TRBV5-1 and TRBJ1-6): KAGVTQTPRYLIKTRGQQVTLSCSPISGHRSVSWYQQTPGQGLQFLFEYFSETQRNKGNFPGRFSGRQFSNSRSEMNVSTLELGDSALYLCASSLGTGGGNSPLHFGNGTRLTVT.

This sequence joins TRBV19 and TRBJ2-3; D is perhaps TRBD2 (6 bases). Germline V CDR1 and CDR2: LNHDA, SQIVND (reference sequence). The CDR3 runs 13 residues. The V end lost 4 bases, the J end lost 1 base, and 6 bases lay between the germline ends. In nucleotides, the CDR3 is TGTGCCAGTAGTAGCGGGGGCACAGATACGCAGTATTTT. Residues: CASSSGGTDTQYF.

The V gene is TRBV10-2, the J gene TRBJ2-3; D perhaps matches TRBD1 (5 bases). This CDR3 spans 13 amino acids. Trimming left V 3 bases short and J 3 bases short, with 7 bases between. The germline V gene has CDR1 WSHSY and CDR2 SAAADI. In DNA, the CDR3 is TGCGCCAGCAGTGACCAGGGAACAGATACGCAGTATTTT. Amino acid sequence: CASSDQGTDTQYF.

CDR3: CASSLSGGLYTEAFF. CDR3 coding DNA: TGTGCCAGCAGCTTATCTGGGGGGCTCTACACTGAAGCTTTCTTT. The chain joins TRBV7-9 to TRBJ1-1; TRBD1 might be the D (6 bases). Germline values: CDR1 SEHNR, CDR2 FQNEAQ (reference sequence). CDR3 length: 15 residues. Between the trimmed V and J ends, which lost 2 bases and 3 bases, there was a span of 13 bases.

V usage is TRBV3-1 (or the pseudogene TRBV3-2) and J usage is TRBJ1-3, with 7 positions matching TRBD1. The length of the CDR3 is 14 residues. The germline gives CDR1 LGHDT, CDR2 YNNKEL (reference sequence). J gave up 8 bases and V 0 bases, and 4 bases lay outside the gene matches. The CDR3 DNA follows: TGTGCCAGCAGCCAAGAGGCAGGGGGGTACACCATATATTTT. Residues: CASSQEAGGYTIYF.

The chain has TRBV27 and TRBJ2-1, with D possibly being TRBD1 (5 bases). CDR1 is MNHEY, CDR2 SMNVEV, per germline (reference sequence). The V end was cut by 0 bases, the J end by 5 bases, with 11 bases between. This CDR3 has 15 residues. CDR3 region: CASSLSASRDNEQFF. CDR3 DNA: TGTGCCAGCAGTTTATCGGCATCCAGGGACAATGAGCAGTTCTTC.

V and J are TRBV30 and TRBJ2-5; D is unclear. V was cut by 3 bases and J by 4 bases, with 9 bases left in between. CDR3 size: 12 residues. CDR1 GTSNPN and CDR2 SVGIG come from the germline V gene (reference sequence). This chain's CDR3 is CAWRLGGETQYF. In DNA form, the CDR3 reads TGTGCCTGGAGGCTAGGCGGAGAGACCCAGTACTTC.

This sequence joins TRBV12-5 and TRBJ2-3; the D gene is possibly TRBD2 (6 bases). The CDR3 contains 16 residues. Deletions cut 0 bases from V and 4 bases from J, with 14 bases between. The germline gives CDR1 LGHNT, CDR2 FRNRAP. CDR3 DNA sequence: TGTGCTAGTGGTTTGGTAGTTCGGGGACTCGCAGATACGCAGTATTTT. Its translation is CASGLVVRGLADTQYF. The variable domain in full, completed from reference TRBV12-5 and TRBJ2-3, reads DARVTQTPRHKVTEMGQEVTMRCQPILGHNTVFWYRQTMMQGLELLAYFRNRAPLDDSGMPKDRFSAEMPDATLATLKIQPSEPRDSAVYFCASGLVVRGLADTQYFGPGTRLTVL.

CDR3: CASQDGSGGSYNEQFF. CDR3 DNA sequence: TGTGCCAGCCAGGACGGGAGTGGTGGATCCTACAATGAGCAGTTCTTC. The J gene is TRBJ2-1, the V gene TRBV2, with TRBD2 as a possible D gene (6 bases). Trimming took off 8 bases at V and 1 base at J, with 18 bases between the two ends. The length of the CDR3 is 16 residues. CDR1 and CDR2 from the germline V gene are SNHLY and FYNNEI.